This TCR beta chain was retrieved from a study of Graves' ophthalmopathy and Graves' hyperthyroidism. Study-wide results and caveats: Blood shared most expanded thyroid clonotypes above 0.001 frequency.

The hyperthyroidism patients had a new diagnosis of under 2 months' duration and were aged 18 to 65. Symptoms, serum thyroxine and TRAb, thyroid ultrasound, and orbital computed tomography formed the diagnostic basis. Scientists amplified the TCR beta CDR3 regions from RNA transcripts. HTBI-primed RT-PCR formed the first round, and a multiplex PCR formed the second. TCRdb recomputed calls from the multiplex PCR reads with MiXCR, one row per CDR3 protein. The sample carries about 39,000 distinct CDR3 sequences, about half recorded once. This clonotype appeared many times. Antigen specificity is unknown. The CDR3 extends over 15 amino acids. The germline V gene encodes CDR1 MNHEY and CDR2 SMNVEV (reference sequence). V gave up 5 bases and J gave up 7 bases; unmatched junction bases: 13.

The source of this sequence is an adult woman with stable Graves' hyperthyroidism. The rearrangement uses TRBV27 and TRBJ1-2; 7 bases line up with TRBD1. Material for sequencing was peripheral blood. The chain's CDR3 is CASSPNRGGLAGYTF. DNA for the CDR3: TGTGCCAGCAGTCCTAACCGAGGGGGCCTGGCTGGCTACACCTTC.